The TCR beta chain under discussion was sequenced for a study of Tregs in tolerant kidney transplant recipients (dated by TCRdb to between 2018 and 2021). Study-level background: Additional Treg samples were obtained by sorting recipient CD4+CD25+CD127- cells from an approximately three-day mixed lymphocyte reaction with belatacept, in some cases after a subsequent approximately five-day donor restimulation. TCRbeta sequencing was used in the study to identify donor-specific regulatory T cells before combined kidney and bone marrow transplantation, and the identified cells were then tracked after transplant. Several methods of expanding Tregs specific for an allogeneic donor were compared by TCRbeta repertoire sequencing in a few healthy controls. Antibodies distinguished recipient from donor cells when sorting primary belatacept mixed lymphocyte reaction cultures.

Note on this clone: Its antigen remains unidentified. No base qualities exist here, and no much larger clone lies one base off it.

Spanning cysteine to phenylalanine, the CDR3 consists of 14 amino acids. CDR3 DNA is the only sequence kept; it has 42 bases, read in frame from the first base. CDR1 and CDR2 are drawn from the germline V gene: SGHRS, YFSETQ. Relative to germline, V is 5 bases shorter and J is 3 bases shorter, with 13 bases between their ends. The study at large found these results: Expanding Tregs with activated donor B cells appeared to identify the most biologically relevant and donor-specific TCRbeta repertoire. The study was constrained by small patient numbers, and validation of the findings is required in larger populations and under other immunosuppression protocols. Although technical replication error seemed to be minimal, the question of biological reproducibility was not addressed directly.

Blood from healthy controls was obtained either as purchased buffy coats or from healthy volunteers. Healthy control blood was processed to PBMCs with a Ficoll density gradient and then cryopreserved, whereas patient PBMCs were collected both before and after transplant. For TCRbeta CDR3 sequencing, genomic DNA was extracted from sorted cells using the QIAGEN DNeasy Blood and Tissue Kit. High-throughput TCRbeta CDR3 sequencing, which included PCR amplification with bias correction and internal controls, was done commercially through immunoSEQ. The source study handled its data this way. Unique productive TCRbeta sequences were defined by CDR3 nucleotide sequence where primers matched, and otherwise by CDR3 amino acid sequence together with Vbeta and Jbeta genes. A sequence was defined as donor-reactive if the sequence was expanded at least 5-fold in CFSE-low cells compared with unstimulated cells and had a frequency of at least 0.01% in CFSE-low cells. Jensen-Shannon divergence, calculated on the top 100 TCRbeta sequences ranked by frequency, was used to quantify repertoire divergence. For any sample with multiple sequencing runs, sorting error was corrected in each run separately before the runs were pooled. This immuneACCESS table, as held by TCRdb, lists in-frame sequences with V and J called but not all clones. Of the missing ones, under half trace to an unresolved V gene in checked studies; the others have no known cause. V and J calls plus clone size are reproduced from that table; the DNA served to infer D and trimming. The sample includes more than 30,000 clones, with 70% to 85% observed a single time. The ten largest clones take up approximately 2.2% of the sample.

Sequencing input: Tregs from blood cultured with allogeneic cells. The TCR sequence derives from a human donor in good health. This chain is built from TRBV5-1 and TRBJ2-3; the D region possibly corresponds to TRBD1 (6 bases align). The sequenced DNA is TGCGCCAGCAGGGGGATGGGGGCAACAGATACGCAGTATTTT. Its product reads: CASRGMGATDTQYF.